This T cell receptor (beta chain) is from a study of cytomegalovirus exposure and HLA in healthy donors. Findings and caveats of the study: As a later analysis showed, a missense DCLRE1C variant was linked to trimming of TCR beta V- and J-genes.

The germline V gene encodes CDR1 SGHDT and CDR2 YYEEEE. CDR3 length: 13 residues. The V end was cut by 7 bases, the J end by 8 bases, with 16 bases between. Details on this clone: No antigen is known for it.

PCR employed 60 Vbeta and 13 Jbeta primers. The table came from immunoSEQ multiplex PCR; TCRdb's copy has only in-frame clones and leaves some out. Here the sample spans 70,000 to 100,000 clones, about 66% being singletons. This receptor was obtained from a woman aged 45 to 65 in good health and CMV-seropositive. The J gene is TRBJ2-1, the V gene TRBV5-6; D is possibly TRBD2 (6 bases). Material for sequencing was PBMCs. The CDR3 sequence is CASGTGVGYEQFF. CDR3 nucleotides: TGTGCCAGCGGAACGGGGGTTGGGTATGAGCAGTTCTTC.